The 26 T cell receptor beta chains in this list originate from one sample, sequenced in a study of beta chain features in type 1 diabetes (dated 2018 in TCRdb). The method was the immunoSEQ multiplex PCR assay. The High Capacity cDNA Reverse Transcription Kit was used to reverse transcribe all of the isolated RNA, meaning that expressed TCRB transcripts were what got sequenced. TCRdb re-hosts the immuneACCESS table, in-frame sequences only. Its copies lack some clones; in the studies checked, an unresolved V gene accounts for under half of them, and the cause for the rest is not known. Here the sample has 250,000 or so clones; 68% occur a single time. The ten biggest clones cover about 0.051% of the sample. The sample consisted of naive CD4+ T cells from blood. The cell subset or site label, read with the paper, signifies: true naive CD4+ T cells. These receptors all stem from a man aged 25 to 45 in good health.

The genes are TRBV30 and TRBJ2-5; no reliable D call. Germline-derived CDR1 and CDR2 are GTSNPN and SVGIG (reference sequence). This CDR3 has 13 amino acids. V was shortened by 0 bases and J by 1 base, with 6 bases between the two germline ends. The CDR3 DNA sequence: TGTGCCTGGAGTGTAATGATCCAAGAGACCCAGTACTTC. This gives the protein CAWSVMIQETQYF.

This clone was recorded only once. The chain has TRBV2 and TRBJ2-1; D possibly corresponds to TRBD1 (5 bases). Trimming removed 6 bases at V and 4 bases at J, with 16 bases between. This CDR3 comprises 15 residues. In germline, CDR1 is SNHLY, CDR2 FYNNEI. CDR3 loop: CASRTRQGTYNEQFF. As DNA, the CDR3 is TGTGCCAGCAGGACGCGGCAGGGCACATACAATGAGCAGTTCTTC.

This clone was recorded a few times. The rearrangement uses TRBV28 and TRBJ2-3; possibly TRBD2 for D (6 bases). Trimming cost V 3 bases and J 5 bases, with 9 bases left between them. The CDR3 length is 13 residues. Germline-derived CDR1 and CDR2 are MDHEN and SYDVKM. Here the CDR3 reads CASSLRSGDTQYF. CDR3 nucleotides: TGTGCCAGCAGTTTGCGTAGCGGAGATACGCAGTATTTT.

This clone showed up just a few times. The rearrangement uses TRBV29-1 and TRBJ1-1; no reliable D call. This CDR3 is built from 14 residues. Trimming removed 6 bases at V and 1 base at J, with 15 bases between. Looked up from germline, CDR1 is SQVTM and CDR2 is ANQGSEA. The CDR3 coding sequence is TGCAGCGTCATAAGAAGGGTATCGAACACTGAAGCTTTCTTT. Translation: CSVIRRVSNTEAFF.

The rearrangement joins TRBV2 to TRBJ2-3; TRBD2 aligns across 11 bases. The CDR3 runs to 15 residues. The germline CDR1 and CDR2 sequences are SNHLY and FYNNEI. The J segment lost 6 bases and the V segment lost 8 bases, leaving 10 bases of the junction unmatched. CDR3 sequence: CASHRLAGISDTQYF. In DNA, the CDR3 is TGTGCCAGCCATAGACTAGCGGGAATTTCGGATACGCAGTATTTT.

This clone was found a few times. The chain is built from TRBV5-1 and TRBJ2-5; weak D call: TRBD2 (6 bases). CDR1 and CDR2 (germline): SGHRS, YFSETQ. V lost 3 bases and J 1 base, leaving 10 bases between the germline ends. The length of the CDR3 is 14 residues. CDR3 sequence (DNA): TGCGCCAGCAGCTCGATCGGGGGCCAAGAGACCCAGTACTTC. Its protein product is CASSSIGGQETQYF. The full variable domain, in which reference TRBV5-1 and TRBJ2-5 provide the parts outside the CDR3, is KAGVTQTPRYLIKTRGQQVTLSCSPISGHRSVSWYQQTPGQGLQFLFEYFSETQRNKGNFPGRFSGRQFSNSRSEMNVSTLELGDSALYLCASSSIGGQETQYFGPGTRLLVL.

The chain recombines TRBV4-2 with TRBJ2-1; unclear D gene. This CDR3 spans 15 amino acids. Germline-derived CDR1 and CDR2 are LGHNA and YNFKEQ. Deletions cut 0 bases from V and 8 bases from J, with 14 bases between. The CDR3 is CASSQEGSTEDEQFF. Written as DNA, the CDR3 is TGTGCCAGCAGCCAAGAGGGCTCGACCGAGGATGAGCAGTTCTTC.

This clone occurred once. The chain is built from TRBV9 and TRBJ2-3; D is possibly TRBD2 (5 bases). The CDR3 length is 13 residues. Looked up from germline, CDR1 is SGDLS and CDR2 is YYNGEE. V was pared by 0 bases and J by 5 bases, with 7 bases between. In DNA form, the CDR3 reads TGTGCCAGCAGCGTAGCGGCGGGAGATACGCAGTATTTT. As protein: CASSVAAGDTQYF.

The genes are TRBV29-1 and TRBJ2-7; D assignment may be TRBD1 or TRBD2 (6 bases each). V lost 6 bases, J lost 2 bases, and 20 bases lay in between. CDR1 is SQVTM, CDR2 ANQGSEA, per germline. The CDR3 covers 15 residues. This chain's CDR3 is CSVSRGTPLTYEQYF. CDR3 coding DNA: TGCAGCGTCTCCCGCGGGACACCGCTAACCTACGAGCAGTACTTC.

This clone was seen a few times. The chain joins TRBV7-9 to TRBJ2-1; D uncertain. This CDR3 is built from 11 residues. Germline V gives CDR1 SEHNR, CDR2 FQNEAQ (reference sequence). Trimming cost V 1 base and J 9 bases, with 4 bases left between them. CDR3 protein: CASSLVSEQFF. In DNA, the CDR3 is TGTGCCAGCAGCTTAGTGAGTGAGCAGTTCTTC.

V gene TRBV10-3 combines with J gene TRBJ2-3; possibly TRBD2 for D (6 bases). The germline V and J ends were trimmed by 10 bases and 4 bases, with 12 bases remaining between them. The germline V gene has CDR1 ENHRY and CDR2 SYGVKD. The CDR3 is 12 residues long. For the CDR3, the DNA is TGTGCCACCTCGGGGGACTCAGATACGCAGTATTTT. Translating it yields CATSGDSDTQYF.

The chain joins TRBV28 to TRBJ2-5; D unresolved. CDR3 length: 11 amino acids. The V gene lost 6 bases and the J gene lost 5 bases, with 7 bases spanning the gap. Germline assignment: CDR1 MDHEN and CDR2 SYDVKM. The chain's CDR3 is CASRYRETQYF. The CDR3 nucleotides read TGTGCCAGCAGGTACCGGGAGACCCAGTACTTC.

The genes are TRBV30 and TRBJ2-7; D is unclear. The V gene lost 2 bases and the J gene lost 2 bases, with 7 bases spanning the gap. The germline V gene encodes CDR1 GTSNPN and CDR2 SVGIG (reference sequence). The CDR3 totals 12 residues. In DNA, the CDR3 is TGTGCCTGGAGTCCCTCTCCCTACGAGCAGTACTTC. This sequence encodes CAWSPSPYEQYF.

The rearrangement links TRBV5-4 to TRBJ2-1, with TRBD2 identical over 11 bases. The junction had 7 bases not matched to a gene; V was cut back by 4 bases and J by 4 bases. This CDR3 is built from 16 residues. From germline, CDR1 is SGHNT and CDR2 YYREEE (reference sequence). CDR3 sequence: CASSLLTSGGYNEQFF. CDR3 DNA: TGTGCCAGCAGCCTCCTCACTAGCGGGGGATACAATGAGCAGTTCTTC.

V is TRBV25-1 and J is TRBJ2-2; D not resolved. Germline lookup yields CDR1 MGHDK and CDR2 SYGVNS. V lost 6 bases to trimming and J lost 7 bases, with 15 bases between them. This CDR3 comprises 14 residues. For the CDR3, the DNA is TGTGCCAGCAGCCTACCTAGTGGCCACGGGGAGCTGTTTTTT. Translating it yields CASSLPSGHGELFF.

This clone came up once. The chain combines TRBV5-1 with TRBJ2-3, with D unresolved. This CDR3 has 13 residues. CDR1 and CDR2 (germline): SGHRS, YFSETQ. V lost 1 base and J lost 5, with 8 bases in between. The CDR3: CASSLPAKDTQYF. CDR3 nucleotides: TGCGCCAGCAGCTTGCCAGCGAAAGATACGCAGTATTTT.

The rearrangement uses TRBV9 and TRBJ2-2; perhaps TRBD2 as D (6 bases). Germline V lookup: CDR1 SGDLS, CDR2 YYNGEE. This CDR3 is 14 amino acids long. The V end was cut by 6 bases, the J end by 6 bases, with 15 bases between. CDR3 coding DNA: TGTGCCAGCAATCGGGGCAGGGAGGCCGGGGAGCTGTTTTTT. Amino acids: CASNRGREAGELFF.

The V call is TRBV9, the J call TRBJ2-7, with D perhaps TRBD2 (6 bases). V lost 0 bases and J lost 6, with 13 bases in between. Germline assignment: CDR1 SGDLS and CDR2 YYNGEE. This CDR3 region has 14 residues. CDR3 in amino acids: CASSVAVGEAEQYF. CDR3 nucleotide sequence: TGTGCCAGCAGCGTAGCGGTAGGGGAGGCCGAGCAGTACTTC. Supplemented by reference TRBV9 and TRBJ2-7, the full variable domain reads DSGVTQTPKHLITATGQRVTLRCSPRSGDLSVYWYQQSLDQGLQFLIQYYNGEERAKGNILERFSAQQFPDLHSELNLSSLELGDSALYFCASSVAVGEAEQYFGPGTRLTVT.

This rearrangement joins TRBV28 to TRBJ2-2; D ambiguous. Trimming took 6 bases from V and 2 from J, leaving 10 bases between them. Germline CDR1 is MDHEN and CDR2 is SYDVKM. The CDR3 is made up of 14 amino acids. CDR3 protein: CASSPGSNTGELFF. DNA for the CDR3: TGTGCCAGCAGCCCCGGTAGCAACACCGGGGAGCTGTTTTTT.

The chain uses TRBV29-1 and TRBJ1-1; D is undetermined. Germline CDR1 reads SQVTM; CDR2 reads ANQGSEA. The CDR3 contains 13 residues. V was trimmed by 4 bases and J by 4 bases, leaving 13 bases between them. The CDR3 bases are TGCAGCGTTGTAGACGGGATGAGCACTGAAGCTTTCTTT. Translated, it gives CSVVDGMSTEAFF.

The CDR3 protein is CASRASNREQGTQYF. The CDR3 DNA follows: TGCGCCAGCAGGGCCTCTAACAGGGAACAGGGGACCCAGTACTTC. This chain connects TRBV4-1 to TRBJ2-5, with D perhaps TRBD1 (6 bases). Germline V CDR1 and CDR2: MGHRA, YSYEKL. The CDR3 is 15 residues long. V was pared by 6 bases and J by 7 bases, with 21 bases between.

This rearrangement joins TRBV10-3 to TRBJ2-3; D is unresolved. This CDR3 contains 13 residues. With 6 bases removed from V and 0 bases from J, the gap between germline ends came to 7 bases. The germline gives CDR1 ENHRY, CDR2 SYGVKD. The CDR3 region is CAIRPTSTDTQYF. The CDR3 nucleotides are TGTGCCATCAGGCCAACTAGCACAGATACGCAGTATTTT.

J is TRBJ2-2 and V is TRBV18; D ambiguous. V was cut by 2 bases and J by 5 bases, with 18 bases left in between. CDR1 and CDR2 (germline): KGHSH, LQKENI. The CDR3 sequence is 17 residues long. This chain's CDR3 is CASSPRFMEMETGELFF. The CDR3 DNA follows: TGTGCCAGCTCACCAAGGTTTATGGAGATGGAGACCGGGGAGCTGTTTTTT.

V usage is TRBV10-3 and J usage is TRBJ2-1; 10 positions agree with TRBD2. The CDR3 extends over 18 amino acids. The germline CDR1 and CDR2 sequences are ENHRY and SYGVKD. The trim removed 10 bases at V and 5 bases at J, leaving 20 bases unmatched. The CDR3 sequence is CATLGLAGVRPRDNEQFF. CDR3 sequence (DNA): TGTGCCACCCTCGGTCTAGCGGGAGTCCGGCCCCGCGACAATGAGCAGTTCTTC.

V is TRBV18 and J is TRBJ2-7; 10 bases line up with TRBD1. The CDR3 has 14 residues. The V and J ends lost 4 bases and 6 bases, in that order; junction bases with no gene match: 6. The germline V gene has CDR1 KGHSH and CDR2 LQKENI. The CDR3, as DNA: TGTGCCAGCTCACACCGGGACAGGGGTTTCGAGCAGTACTTC. It encodes CASSHRDRGFEQYF.

The chain has TRBV30 and TRBJ1-5; possible D gene TRBD1, 5 bases. The V end was cut by 2 bases, the J end by 3 bases, with 11 bases between. The CDR3 consists of 14 residues. The germline V gene has CDR1 GTSNPN and CDR2 SVGIG (reference sequence). DNA for the CDR3: TGTGCCTGGAGTTCAGGGAGGTACAATCAGCCCCAGCATTTT. Protein sequence: CAWSSGRYNQPQHF.